The clone carrying this TCR beta chain has more than one count but fewer than ten. The entry originates in a study of T cell changes during pregnancy in multiple sclerosis. This CDR3 contains 14 residues. V shed 2 bases and J 10 bases; nucleotides not matched to a gene: 10. The germline V gene encodes CDR1 SEHNR and CDR2 FQNEAQ (reference sequence). Sequenced by immunoSEQ multiplex PCR; TCRdb stores in-frame clones only, minus some. In the table there are about 39,000 clones, less than 95% of which are singletons. The chain uses TRBV7-9 and TRBJ1-1, with 7 bases lining up with TRBD1. This material consisted of CD4+ T cells from peripheral blood mononuclear cells, taken in the first trimester of pregnancy. The receptor was derived from a female donor in good health, enrolled as a control in a pregnancy study. The CDR3 region has the DNA TGTGCCAGCAGCTTATCCGGGACCCAGGGGGTAGCTTTCTTT. This translates into CASSLSGTQGVAFF.